The T cell receptor (beta chain) described here comes from a study of T cell changes during pregnancy in multiple sclerosis. The protocol was immunoSEQ multiplex PCR, while the TCRdb copy is restricted to in-frame clones and leaves out a portion. The sample shows over 50,000 clones, roughly 90% of them seen only once. This CDR3 is 14 amino acids long. Germline values: CDR1 ENHRY, CDR2 SYGVKD. The V and J ends lost 2 bases and 2 bases respectively, with 10 bases between them. The origin of this receptor is a female donor with multiple sclerosis, enrolled in a pregnancy study. The sample was CD4+ T cells from peripheral blood mononuclear cells, taken after pregnancy. The rearrangement links TRBV10-3 to TRBJ2-7, with D uncertain. For the CDR3, the DNA is TGTGCCATCAGTGAGCTTGCAGGTCCCTACGAGCAGTACTTC. It is translated as CAISELAGPYEQYF.